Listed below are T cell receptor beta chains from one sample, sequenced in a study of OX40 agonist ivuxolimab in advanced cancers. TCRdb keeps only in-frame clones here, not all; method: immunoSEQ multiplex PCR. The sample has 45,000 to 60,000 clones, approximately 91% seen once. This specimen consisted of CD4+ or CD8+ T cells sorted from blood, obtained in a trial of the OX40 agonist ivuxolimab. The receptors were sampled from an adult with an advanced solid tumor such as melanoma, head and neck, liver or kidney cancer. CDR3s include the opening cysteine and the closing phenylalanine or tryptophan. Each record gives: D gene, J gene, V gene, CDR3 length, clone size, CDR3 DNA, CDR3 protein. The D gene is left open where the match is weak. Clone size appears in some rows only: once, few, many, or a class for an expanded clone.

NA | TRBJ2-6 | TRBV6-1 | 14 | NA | TGTGCCAGCAATTTATTCCTTGGGGCCAACGTCCTGACTTTC | CASNLFLGANVLTF
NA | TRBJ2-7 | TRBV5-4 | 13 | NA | TGTGCCAGCAGCCGGGACAACCGGTTCGAGCAGTACTTC | CASSRDNRFEQYF
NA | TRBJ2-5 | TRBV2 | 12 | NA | TGTGCCAGCAGGTTCTACACAAAGACCCAGTACTTC | CASRFYTKTQYF
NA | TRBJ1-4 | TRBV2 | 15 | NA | TGTGCCAGCAGTCCCGACGGATTATCTAATGAAAAACTGTTTTTT | CASSPDGLSNEKLFF
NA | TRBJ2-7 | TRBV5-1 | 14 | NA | TGCGCCAGCAGCTTGGATCCGAGCTCCTACGAGCAGTACTTC | CASSLDPSSYEQYF
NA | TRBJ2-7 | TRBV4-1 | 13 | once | TGCGCCAGCAGCCAAGATCTGCGGTCTAAGCAGTACTTC | CASSQDLRSKQYF
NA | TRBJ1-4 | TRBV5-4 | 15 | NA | TGTGCCAGCAGCCCTGGGGGGACAACTAATGAAAAACTGTTTTTT | CASSPGGTTNEKLFF
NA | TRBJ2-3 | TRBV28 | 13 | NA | TGTGCCAGCAGTACCCACAACACAGATACGCAGTATTTT | CASSTHNTDTQYF
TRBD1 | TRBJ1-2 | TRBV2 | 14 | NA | TGTGCCAGCCGGACAGGCCGAGCTAACTATGGCTACACCTTC | CASRTGRANYGYTF
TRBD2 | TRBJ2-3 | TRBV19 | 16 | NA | TGTGCCAGTAGTAGGACTAGCGCAGCTAGCACAGATACGCAGTATTTT | CASSRTSAASTDTQYF
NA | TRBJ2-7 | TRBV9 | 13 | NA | TGTGCCAGCAGCGGACAGCATTTATACGAGCAGTACTTC | CASSGQHLYEQYF
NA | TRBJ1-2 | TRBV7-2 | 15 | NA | TGTGCCAGCAGCTTAATAACCGCGGGGCGGGGTGGCTACACCTTC | CASSLITAGRGGYTF
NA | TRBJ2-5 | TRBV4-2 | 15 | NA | TGTGCCAGCAGCCAAGATTGGGACAACCAAGAGACCCAGTACTTC | CASSQDWDNQETQYF
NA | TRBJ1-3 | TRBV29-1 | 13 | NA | TGCAGCGCTCGGAGGGAGACTGGAAACACCATATATTTT | CSARRETGNTIYF
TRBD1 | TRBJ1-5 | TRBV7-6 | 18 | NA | TGTGCCAGCAGCCGCTTCAGATCCGGGACAGCGTCCAATCAGCCCCAGCATTTT | CASSRFRSGTASNQPQHF
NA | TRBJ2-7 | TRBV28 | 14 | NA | TGTGCCAGCAGTTTAGGGCACCTCTCCTACGAGCAGTACTTC | CASSLGHLSYEQYF
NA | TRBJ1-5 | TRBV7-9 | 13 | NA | TGTGCCAGCAGCTTAGATCTGGGACAGCCCCAGCATTTT | CASSLDLGQPQHF
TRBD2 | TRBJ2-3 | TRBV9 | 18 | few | TGTGCCAGCAGCCTCACTCTAGCGGGGGGGCTATCCACAGATACGCAGTATTTT | CASSLTLAGGLSTDTQYF
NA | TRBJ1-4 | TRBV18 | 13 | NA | TGTGCCAGCTCATTTGGCCTAAATGAAAAACTGTTTTTT | CASSFGLNEKLFF
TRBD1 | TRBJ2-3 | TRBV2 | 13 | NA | TGTGCCAGCAGTGGAGGGGGCGAATGGACGCAGTATTTT | CASSGGGEWTQYF
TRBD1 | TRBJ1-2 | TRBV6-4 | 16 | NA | TGTGCCAGCAGTGCCCTCCCGGGACAGGGGTATAATGGCTACACCTTC | CASSALPGQGYNGYTF
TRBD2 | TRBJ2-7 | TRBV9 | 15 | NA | TGTGCCAGCAGCGTGGGACTAGCGGACCTCTACGAGCAGTACTTC | CASSVGLADLYEQYF
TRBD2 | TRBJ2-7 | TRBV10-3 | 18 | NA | TGTGCCATCAGCCCGGGACTAGCGGGTCCACCTCCCTCCTACGAGCAGTACTTC | CAISPGLAGPPPSYEQYF
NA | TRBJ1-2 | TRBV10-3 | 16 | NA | TGTGCCATCAGTGAGTTTCAGTTGTTAGCTAACTATGGCTACACCTTC | CAISEFQLLANYGYTF
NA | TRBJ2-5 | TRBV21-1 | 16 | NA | TGTGCCAGCAGCCCCGGTGAAGGGGGATGCGGGGAGACCCAGTACTTC | CASSPGEGGCGETQYF
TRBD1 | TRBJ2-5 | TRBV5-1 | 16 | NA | TGCGCCAGCAGTATAGGACAGGGGGCCCTCCAAGAGACCCAGTACTTC | CASSIGQGALQETQYF
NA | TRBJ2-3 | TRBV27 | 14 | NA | TGTGCCAGCAGTAAAAGGGACGCCACAGATACGCAGTATTTT | CASSKRDATDTQYF
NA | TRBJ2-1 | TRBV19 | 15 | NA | TGTGCCAGTAGTGCCGACCTGAGCTCCTACAATGAGCAGTTCTTC | CASSADLSSYNEQFF
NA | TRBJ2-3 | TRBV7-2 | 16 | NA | TGTGCCAGCACCATCGGATGGGCTCTCTTCACAGATACGCAGTATTTT | CASTIGWALFTDTQYF
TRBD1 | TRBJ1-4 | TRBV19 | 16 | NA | TGTGCCAGTAGTTTTCCGGGACAGGGGGCGAATGAAAAACTGTTTTTT | CASSFPGQGANEKLFF
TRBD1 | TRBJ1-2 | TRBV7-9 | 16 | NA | TGTGCCAGCAGCTCCGCTGTGGAGGGGGCTTACTATGGCTACACCTTC | CASSSAVEGAYYGYTF
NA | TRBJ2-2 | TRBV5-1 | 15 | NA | TGCGCCAGCAGCTTTTCAGGGCGCAACACCGGGGAGCTGTTTTTT | CASSFSGRNTGELFF
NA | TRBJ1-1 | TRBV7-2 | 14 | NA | TGTGCCAGCAGCTTAGATGCAGGGAGCACTGAAGCTTTCTTT | CASSLDAGSTEAFF
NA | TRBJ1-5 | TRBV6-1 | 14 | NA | TGTGCCAGCAGTGCAGGAGACACGGATCAGCCCCAGCATTTT | CASSAGDTDQPQHF
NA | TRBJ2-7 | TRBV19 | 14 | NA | TGTGCCAGTAGTCCCCCCGGGACCCCCTCCGCGCAGTACTTC | CASSPPGTPSAQYF
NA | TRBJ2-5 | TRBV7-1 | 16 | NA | TGTGCCAGCAGCACCACGCGTGGGACGGCTCTAGGGACCCAGTACTTC | CASSTTRGTALGTQYF
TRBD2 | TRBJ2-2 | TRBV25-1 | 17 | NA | TGTGCCAGCAGTGACCCTCTGACTAGCGGGAGGGCCGGGGAGCTGTTTTTT | CASSDPLTSGRAGELFF
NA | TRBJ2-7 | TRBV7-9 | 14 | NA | TGTGCCAGCAGCTGGGGGACGGGTCCCTACGAGCAGTACTTC | CASSWGTGPYEQYF
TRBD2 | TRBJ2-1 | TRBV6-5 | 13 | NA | TGTGCCAGCAGGGCGGGGGGCTACAATGAGCAGTTCTTC | CASRAGGYNEQFF
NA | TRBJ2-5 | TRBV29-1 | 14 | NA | TGCAGCGTTTTGAGGGGATCACTTAAAGAGACCCAGTACTTC | CSVLRGSLKETQYF
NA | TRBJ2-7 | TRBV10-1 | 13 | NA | TGCGCCAGCAGTGAGGGACTCGTTTACGAGCAGTACTTC | CASSEGLVYEQYF
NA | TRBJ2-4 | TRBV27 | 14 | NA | TGTGCCAGCAGTAAACTAGTGAGGGGAAACATTCAGTACTTC | CASSKLVRGNIQYF
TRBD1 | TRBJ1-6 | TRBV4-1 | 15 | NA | TGCGCCAGCAGCCCTGGACAGGGGGCTAATTCACCCCTCCACTTT | CASSPGQGANSPLHF
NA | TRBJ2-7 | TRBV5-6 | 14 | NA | TGTGCCAGCAGTAGCCTAAATCTACCCTACGAGCAGTACTTC | CASSSLNLPYEQYF
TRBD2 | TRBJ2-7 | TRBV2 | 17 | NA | TGTGCCAGCAGTGAATTTCCCAGCGGGAGATCGCCCTACGAGCAGTACTTC | CASSEFPSGRSPYEQYF
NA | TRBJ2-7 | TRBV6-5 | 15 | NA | TGTGCCAGCAGTCGGGCCGGCGGGGGCGCCTACGAGCAGTACTTC | CASSRAGGGAYEQYF
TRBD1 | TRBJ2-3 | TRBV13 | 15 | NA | TGTGCCAGCAGCGGGGGGACAGGGCGGACAGATACGCAGTATTTT | CASSGGTGRTDTQYF
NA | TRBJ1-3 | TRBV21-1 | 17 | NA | TGTGCCAGCAGCATCCGGGACGGTGCTTTTTCTGGAAACACCATATATTTT | CASSIRDGAFSGNTIYF
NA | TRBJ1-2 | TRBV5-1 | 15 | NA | TGCGCCAGCAGCCCCGCGCTGGGAGCGTCGGATGGCTACACCTTC | CASSPALGASDGYTF
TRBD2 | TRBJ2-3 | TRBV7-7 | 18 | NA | TGTGCTAGCAGCCCGCAAGCCCCTACTAGCGGGGGGGCTTTTACGCAGTATTTT | CASSPQAPTSGGAFTQYF
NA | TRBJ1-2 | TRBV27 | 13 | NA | TGTGCCAGCAGTTTCCCCAATGGGGGCGGCTACACCTTC | CASSFPNGGGYTF
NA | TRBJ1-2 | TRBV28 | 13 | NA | TGTGCCAGCAGTTTGAGGCCCTTCTATGGCTACACCTTC | CASSLRPFYGYTF